These T cell receptor beta chains were read from a single sample in a study of early T cells in non-severe SARS-CoV-2 infection. TCRdb reprocessed the 5' RACE reads with MiXCR, giving one entry per CDR3 protein. The sample has about 77,000 distinct CDR3 sequences, about 5% seen once. Specimen: whole blood, collected at baseline. Receptor source: an adult who was a healthcare worker with PCR-confirmed SARS-CoV-2 infection or an uninfected control (not recorded which). Each CDR3 is given with its conserved first and last residue. D genes are given only for firm matches. The size of a clone is reported for some rows only, either as once, few or many, or as a class for expanded clones.

CASSLAETGANEQFF	TGTGCCAGCAGCTTAGCGGAGACAGGGGCGAATGAGCAGTTCTTC	TRBD1	many	TRBV7-6	TRBJ2-1
CSARGDRDLYGYTF	TGCAGTGCTAGGGGGGACAGGGATCTCTATGGCTACACCTTC	TRBD1	many	TRBV20-1	TRBJ1-2
CSAARLAESSYEQYF	TGCAGTGCTGCACGACTAGCGGAGAGCTCCTACGAGCAGTACTTC	TRBD2	.	TRBV20-1	TRBJ2-7
CASNGGQGMYEQYF	TGTGCCAGCAATGGAGGGCAGGGGATGTACGAGCAGTACTTC	.	.	TRBV2	TRBJ2-7
CASSQGTGGGAYEQYF	TGCGCCAGCAGCCAAGGGACCGGCGGGGGGGCTTACGAGCAGTACTTC	TRBD2	.	TRBV4-1	TRBJ2-7
CASSLEQYTEAFF	TGTGCCAGCAGCTTAGAACAGTACACTGAAGCTTTCTTT	.	.	TRBV5-4	TRBJ1-1
CSAILAGSRDEQFF	TGCAGTGCTATTCTAGCGGGATCCCGGGATGAGCAGTTCTTC	TRBD2	.	TRBV20-1	TRBJ2-1
CASGSPSTQYF	TGTGCTAGTGGTTCCCCCTCTACGCAGTATTTT	.	.	TRBV12-5	TRBJ2-3
CASSTGDYGYTF	TGTGCCAGCAGTACGGGGGACTATGGCTACACCTTC	.	many	TRBV6-5	TRBJ1-2
CASSRENTEAFF	TGTGCCAGCAGCCGGGAGAACACTGAAGCTTTCTTT	.	many	TRBV6-1	TRBJ1-1
CASSEGVTGANVLTF	TGTGCCAGCAGTGAAGGGGTTACTGGGGCCAACGTCCTGACTTTC	.	few	TRBV6-1	TRBJ2-6
CASSSPAGGVHNEQFF	TGTGCCAGCAGTTCCCCCGCGGGGGGGGTCCACAATGAGCAGTTCTTC	TRBD2	.	TRBV6-6	TRBJ2-1
CASSANRGEPYEQYF	TGTGCCAGCAGTGCTAACAGGGGGGAACCCTACGAGCAGTACTTC	TRBD1	many	TRBV28	TRBJ2-7
CAWSPYSLPNTEAFF	TGTGCCTGGAGCCCCTACTCGCTCCCGAACACTGAAGCTTTCTTT	.	few	TRBV30	TRBJ1-1
CASSYDWDEQFF	TGTGCCAGCAGTTACGATTGGGATGAGCAGTTCTTC	.	many	TRBV6-2/TRBV6-3	TRBJ2-1
CASRSRIDALYNEQFF	TGTGCCAGCAGGTCTCGGATTGATGCCCTCTACAATGAGCAGTTCTTC	.	.	TRBV11-2	TRBJ2-1
CSAMRVAGTIYEQYF	TGCAGTGCTATGCGGGTAGCGGGGACCATCTACGAGCAGTACTTC	TRBD2	few	TRBV20-1	TRBJ2-7
CAWSVHNRGGQPQHF	TGTGCCTGGAGTGTACATAACAGGGGTGGTCAGCCCCAGCATTTT	TRBD1	many	TRBV30	TRBJ1-5
CAWSHGRDRAPYEQYF	TGTGCCTGGAGTCATGGTCGGGACAGGGCTCCCTACGAGCAGTACTTC	TRBD1	few	TRBV30	TRBJ2-7
CASSLGSSYDEQFF	TGTGCCAGCAGCCTCGGTTCCTCCTACGATGAGCAGTTCTTC	.	many	TRBV5-5	TRBJ2-1
CASSRLPGVDEQYF	TGTGCCAGCAGTCGCCTCCCGGGAGTCGACGAGCAGTACTTC	.	many	TRBV3-1	TRBJ2-7
CASSSPPGTGANVLTF	TGTGCCAGCAGTTCTCCCCCGGGGACTGGGGCCAACGTCCTGACTTTC	.	.	TRBV28	TRBJ2-6
CASAGTGVSEQLF	TGTGCCAGTGCCGGGACAGGGGTGTCTGAGCAGTTGTTC	TRBD1	.	TRBV19	TRBJ2-1
CASSSLGGNTEAFF	TGTGCCAGCAGTTCATTGGGAGGGAACACTGAAGCTTTCTTT	.	many	TRBV27	TRBJ1-1
CATSERPGQGPSNYGYTF	TGTGCCACCAGTGAGCGACCGGGACAGGGGCCTTCTAACTATGGCTACACCTTC	TRBD1	few	TRBV24-1	TRBJ1-2
CASRRDLSMNTEAFF	TGTGCCAGCAGGCGGGACTTATCCATGAACACTGAAGCTTTCTTT	.	many	TRBV3-1	TRBJ1-1
CASRMGQFTDTQYF	TGTGCCAGCAGGATGGGACAGTTCACAGATACGCAGTATTTT	TRBD1	many	TRBV28	TRBJ2-3
CASSPDGYEAFF	TGTGCCAGCAGCCCGGACGGCTATGAAGCTTTCTTT	.	few	TRBV28	TRBJ1-1
CASSIGGSGGTYEQYF	TGTGCCAGTAGTATTGGGGGTAGCGGCGGAACCTACGAGCAGTACTTC	.	many	TRBV19	TRBJ2-7
CSASWTSNYEQYF	TGCAGTGCTAGCTGGACTAGCAACTACGAGCAGTACTTC	TRBD2	few	TRBV20-1	TRBJ2-7
CASSERFQETQYF	TGTGCCAGCAGTGAGCGGTTCCAAGAGACCCAGTACTTC	.	many	TRBV25-1	TRBJ2-5